These T cell receptor beta chains were read from a single sample in a study of shared clonotypes between healthy human individuals. Data came from immunoSEQ multiplex PCR; TCRdb stores just in-frame clones and leaves some out. The sample contains about 480,000 clones, around 79% of which appear only once. The sequenced material came from PBMCs. These receptors were collected from a woman in her 40s in good health. Some clones in this sample may be carry-over from other donors' samples. The CDR3 runs from the conserved cysteine through the conserved F or W. A D gene is named only where the DNA matches it firmly. The size field is filled for only some rows; it gives once, few, many or a size class.

CDR3 protein: CASSYSGLGEKLFF; CDR3 DNA: TGTGCCAGCAGTTACTCAGGGTTAGGGGAAAAACTGTTTTTT; clone size: NA; D gene: NA; J gene: TRBJ1-4; V gene: TRBV6-5
CDR3 protein: CASSDKETQYF; CDR3 DNA: TGCGCCAGCAGCGACAAGGAGACCCAGTACTTC; clone size: few; D gene: NA; J gene: TRBJ2-5; V gene: TRBV5-1
CDR3 protein: CASSPDRWAYNEQFF; CDR3 DNA: TGTGCCAGCAGCCCGGACAGGTGGGCCTACAATGAGCAGTTCTTC; clone size: NA; D gene: TRBD1; J gene: TRBJ2-1; V gene: TRBV7-9
CDR3 protein: CATSTRTRETQYF; CDR3 DNA: TGTGCCACCAGCACGAGAACGAGAGAGACCCAGTACTTC; clone size: NA; D gene: NA; J gene: TRBJ2-5; V gene: TRBV15
CDR3 protein: CASSQNAGATFYEQYF; CDR3 DNA: TGTGCCAGCAGCCAAAATGCAGGGGCCACCTTCTACGAGCAGTACTTC; clone size: NA; D gene: NA; J gene: TRBJ2-7; V gene: TRBV14
CDR3 protein: CATSRDGGVKNYGYTF; CDR3 DNA: TGTGCCACCAGCAGAGATGGAGGGGTGAAAAACTATGGCTACACCTTC; clone size: NA; D gene: NA; J gene: TRBJ1-2; V gene: TRBV15
CDR3 protein: CASSEPAAPGSTDTQYF; CDR3 DNA: TGTGCCAGCAGTGAACCAGCGGCACCCGGAAGCACAGATACGCAGTATTTT; clone size: NA; D gene: NA; J gene: TRBJ2-3; V gene: TRBV2
CDR3 protein: CASSASGKETQYF; CDR3 DNA: TGCGCCAGCAGCGCCAGCGGTAAAGAGACCCAGTACTTC; clone size: NA; D gene: NA; J gene: TRBJ2-5; V gene: TRBV5-1
CDR3 protein: CASSWVAREGTEAFF; CDR3 DNA: TGTGCCAGCTCCTGGGTAGCCCGGGAAGGTACTGAAGCTTTCTTT; clone size: NA; D gene: NA; J gene: TRBJ1-1; V gene: TRBV18
CDR3 protein: CASSLVGLAETQYF; CDR3 DNA: TGTGCCAGCAGCTTAGTGGGACTTGCCGAGACCCAGTACTTC; clone size: few; D gene: NA; J gene: TRBJ2-5; V gene: TRBV7-2
CDR3 protein: CASSLGGSWQYF; CDR3 DNA: TGTGCCAGCAGTTTAGGGGGTAGTTGGCAGTACTTC; clone size: NA; D gene: NA; J gene: TRBJ2-7; V gene: TRBV28
CDR3 protein: CAWRTGLDSPLHF; CDR3 DNA: TGTGCCTGGAGGACGGGGTTGGATTCACCCCTCCACTTT; clone size: NA; D gene: NA; J gene: TRBJ1-6; V gene: TRBV30
CDR3 protein: CASSGLAGGLYFYEQYF; CDR3 DNA: TGTGCCAGCAGCGGGCTAGCGGGAGGGCTTTACTTTTACGAGCAGTACTTC; clone size: NA; D gene: TRBD2; J gene: TRBJ2-7; V gene: TRBV7-3
CDR3 protein: CASSQAGQLAKNIQYF; CDR3 DNA: TGTGCCAGCAGCCAGGCGGGACAGCTAGCCAAAAACATTCAGTACTTC; clone size: few; D gene: NA; J gene: TRBJ2-4; V gene: TRBV7-9
CDR3 protein: CASSFSLAGVREQYF; CDR3 DNA: TGTGCCAGCAGTTTTAGCTTAGCGGGAGTTCGCGAGCAGTACTTC; clone size: NA; D gene: TRBD2; J gene: TRBJ2-7; V gene: TRBV28
CDR3 protein: CAISNPGWGDQPQHF; CDR3 DNA: TGTGCCATCAGTAACCCAGGGTGGGGGGACCAGCCCCAGCATTTT; clone size: NA; D gene: NA; J gene: TRBJ1-5; V gene: TRBV10-3
CDR3 protein: CASSRLAGFDEQFF; CDR3 DNA: TGTGCCAGCAGCCGACTAGCGGGCTTCGATGAGCAGTTCTTC; clone size: NA; D gene: TRBD2; J gene: TRBJ2-1; V gene: TRBV2
CDR3 protein: CASSYRGSAEAFF; CDR3 DNA: TGTGCCAGCAGTTACAGGGGGAGCGCTGAAGCTTTCTTT; clone size: NA; D gene: NA; J gene: TRBJ1-1; V gene: TRBV6-5
CDR3 protein: CASSVPGRVLGQFF; CDR3 DNA: TGTGCCAGCAGTGTCCCGGGACGAGTGCTTGGGCAGTTCTTC; clone size: NA; D gene: NA; J gene: TRBJ2-1; V gene: TRBV28
CDR3 protein: CAKKTGHNEQFF; CDR3 DNA: TGTGCCAAAAAGACAGGGCACAATGAGCAGTTCTTC; clone size: NA; D gene: TRBD1; J gene: TRBJ2-1; V gene: TRBV30
CDR3 protein: CASSARGGVVLYEQYF; CDR3 DNA: TGTGCCAGCAGCGCAAGGGGGGGAGTCGTACTCTACGAGCAGTACTTC; clone size: NA; D gene: NA; J gene: TRBJ2-7; V gene: TRBV7-2
CDR3 protein: CASSTDRGIREKLFF; CDR3 DNA: TGTGCCAGCAGCACGGACAGGGGAATTCGTGAAAAACTGTTTTTT; clone size: many; D gene: TRBD1; J gene: TRBJ1-4; V gene: TRBV5-6
CDR3 protein: CASSLGAGGNNEQFF; CDR3 DNA: TGTGCCAGCAGCTTAGGAGCGGGAGGGAACAATGAGCAGTTCTTC; clone size: NA; D gene: TRBD2; J gene: TRBJ2-1; V gene: TRBV11-3
CDR3 protein: CASSLDTGVRRGPYNEQFF; CDR3 DNA: TGTGCCAGCAGCTTAGACACAGGGGTACGGCGGGGCCCCTACAATGAGCAGTTCTTC; clone size: NA; D gene: NA; J gene: TRBJ2-1; V gene: TRBV7-8
CDR3 protein: CASSLQGTIYEQYF; CDR3 DNA: TGTGCCAGCAGCCTTCAGGGGACCATCTACGAGCAGTACTTC; clone size: NA; D gene: NA; J gene: TRBJ2-7; V gene: TRBV14